This T cell receptor beta chain emerged from a study of T-cell memory formation after mild COVID-19. Study overall: Clustering of TCRs was largely donor specific.

The authors produced TCR alpha and TCR beta cDNA libraries with sample barcodes and UMIs by 5'RACE using constant-segment primers. One entry per CDR3 protein, called by TCRdb with MiXCR from the 5' RACE reads. The sample lists 200,000 to 250,000 distinct CDR3 sequences, about 10% occurring once. In this sample, this clonotype turned up many times. Its antigen is unidentified. The length of the CDR3 is 12 residues. V lost 4 bases and J lost 4, with 7 bases in between. The germline V gene encodes CDR1 LNHDA and CDR2 SQIVND (reference sequence). Study-level points and caveats: Confirmation was lacking for SARS-CoV-2 specificity of second-wave clones that peaked on day 37. Contracting clones localized mainly to CM and EM when CD4+ and mainly to EMRA when CD8+.

Sequencing was carried out using PBMCs or a T cell subset sorted from them (not recorded which). This TCR came from a man aged 18 to 30 who had mild COVID-19 (a few samples of this study predate the infection). Cell type and time point are not known. The rearrangement joins TRBV19 to TRBJ1-2; no clear D. CDR3 sequence reads: CASSTEGYGYTF. DNA for the CDR3: TGTGCCAGTAGTACGGAGGGCTATGGCTACACCTTC.